This T cell receptor beta chain was found in a study of blood T cell repertoires in COVID-19. TCRdb's table, derived via immunoSEQ multiplex PCR, lists solely in-frame clones and lacks some. The sample yields 95,000 to 150,000 clones, more than 80% seen once. The TCR sequence derives from a woman older than 75 with COVID-19, enrolled during active disease. Sequencing input: peripheral blood.

The CDR3 coding sequence is TGTGCCAGCAGCTTAGCACTCTACGAGCAGTACTTC. It yields the protein CASSLALYEQYF. The V and J genes are TRBV7-8 and TRBJ2-7; D is undetermined. Germline assignment: CDR1 SGHVS and CDR2 FQNEAQ. There are 12 residues in the CDR3. The germline V and J ends were trimmed by 0 bases and 3 bases, with 3 bases remaining between them.